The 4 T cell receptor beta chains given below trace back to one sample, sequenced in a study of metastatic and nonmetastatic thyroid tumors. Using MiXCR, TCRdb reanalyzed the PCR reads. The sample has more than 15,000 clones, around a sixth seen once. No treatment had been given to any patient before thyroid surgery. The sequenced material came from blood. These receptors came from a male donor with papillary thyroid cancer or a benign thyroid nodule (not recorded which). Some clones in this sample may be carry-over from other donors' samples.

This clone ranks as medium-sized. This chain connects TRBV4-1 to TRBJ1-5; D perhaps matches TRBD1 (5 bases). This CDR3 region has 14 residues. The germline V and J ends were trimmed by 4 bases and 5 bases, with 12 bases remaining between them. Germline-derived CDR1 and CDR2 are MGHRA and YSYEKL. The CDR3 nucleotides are TGCGCCAGCAGCCCAAAAGAGGGGTATCAGCCCCAGCATTTT. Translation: CASSPKEGYQPQHF.

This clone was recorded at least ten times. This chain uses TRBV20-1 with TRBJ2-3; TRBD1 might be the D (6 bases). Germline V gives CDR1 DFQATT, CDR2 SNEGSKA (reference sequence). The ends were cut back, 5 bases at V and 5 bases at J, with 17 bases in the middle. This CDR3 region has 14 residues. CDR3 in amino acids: CSAYITGTLDTQYF. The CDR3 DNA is TGCAGTGCTTATATTACCGGGACACTAGATACGCAGTATTTT.

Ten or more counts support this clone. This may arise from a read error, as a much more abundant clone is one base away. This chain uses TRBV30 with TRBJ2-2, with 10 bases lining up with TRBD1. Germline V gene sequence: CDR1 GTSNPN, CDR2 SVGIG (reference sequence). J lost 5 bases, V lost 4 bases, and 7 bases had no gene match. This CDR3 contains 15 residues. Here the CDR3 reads CAWTTGGLLTGELFF. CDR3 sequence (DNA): TGTGCCTGGACGACAGGGGGCCTGTTAACCGGGGAGCTGTTTTTT.

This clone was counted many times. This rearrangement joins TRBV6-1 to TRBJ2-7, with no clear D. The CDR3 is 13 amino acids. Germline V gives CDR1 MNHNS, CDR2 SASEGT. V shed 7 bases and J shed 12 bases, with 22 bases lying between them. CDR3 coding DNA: TGTGCCAGCAAACAGTCCGGGTCGCCTAGATCGTACTTC. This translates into CASKQSGSPRSYF.